This TCR beta chain was sequenced during a study of CD8 T cells in ankylosing spondylitis. General study results and limits: Clones tied to disease were said to be significantly enriched in matched ankylosing spondylitis synovial fluid. Characteristic of ankylosing spondylitis blood, it appeared, was a TCR beta motif comprising roughly eight highly homologous variants. Earlier authors reported some of these motif variants in reactive arthritis synovial fluid and blood. Disease-linked clones bore a CD8+ phenotype and were relatively rare in peripheral blood.

Quantitative 5'-RACE with molecular barcodes generated TCR beta libraries. Each CDR3 protein gets one entry after TCRdb re-called the 5' RACE reads with MiXCR. The sample lists fewer than 550,000 distinct CDR3 sequences, 5.3% seen once, with under 4.5% in the top ten. With respect to this clonotype: The antigen remains undetermined.

The sample consisted of blood, either unsorted or a sorted T cell fraction (not recorded which). The receptor was isolated from a male donor with ankylosing spondylitis.

The CDR3 sequence is CASSLTSGGINEQFF. The CDR3, as DNA: TGCGCCAGCAGCCTTACTAGCGGGGGGATCAATGAGCAGTTCTTC. The chain recombines TRBV5-1 with TRBJ2-1, with 12 bases lining up with TRBD2. This CDR3 is 15 amino acids long. V dropped 4 bases and J dropped 6; count of bases not matched to a gene: 5. CDR1 and CDR2 (germline): SGHRS, YFSETQ.